This T cell receptor beta chain was retrieved from a study of OX40 agonist ivuxolimab in advanced cancers. Regarding the research as a whole: Ivuxolimab, which targeted the costimulatory receptor OX40 (CD134), was an agonistic, fully human IgG2 monoclonal antibody. Intravenous ivuxolimab was administered to patients every 2 weeks at six dose levels: 0.01, 0.1, 0.3, 1.5, 3 and 10 mg/kg. Of the roughly 51 patients in dose escalation, about 20 had hepatocellular carcinoma, roughly 15 had melanoma, 9 had renal cell carcinoma and 9 had head and neck cancer. The dose-escalation cohort was about 86% male with a mean age of around 62 years, ranging from roughly 23 to 90. Prior anti-PD-1, anti-PD-L1 or anti-CTLA-4 therapy was permitted, and 40% to 50% of dose-escalation patients had received checkpoint inhibitors. Partial responses occurred in three dose-escalation patients, of whom one had hepatocellular carcinoma and two had cutaneous melanoma. Peripheral TCRbeta sequencing was intended to test whether TCR sequence diversity was altered and clonal T-cell expansion was caused by ivuxolimab. The paper describes the monotherapy dose-escalation part (N of about 47 patients) of the phase I trial of ivuxolimab.

The investigation overall reported the following: Low levels of normalized T-cell clonal expansion were also shown by some nonresponding patients. At doses from 0.1 to 3.0 mg/kg, clonal expansion was seen in both CD4+ and CD8+ blood T cells between baseline and week 6. On average, CD8+ T cells showed more expanded clones than CD4+ T cells after ivuxolimab. The antigen specificity of the clonally expanded peripheral T cells was not determined. Partial responders in the 0.1-3.0 mg/kg groups had among the lowest normalized peripheral clonal expansion, especially among CD8+ T cells.

This clone occurred once. The target of this receptor is not known. No base quality information exists; no much larger clone differs at one position. Genomic DNA was isolated from the sorted cells so that the TCRbeta CDR3 region could be sequenced. The immunoSEQ Assay was used for sequencing of TCRbeta CDR3 regions. Here the immuneACCESS table is served through TCRdb, limited to in-frame sequences with V and J called. Missing clones are a known gap in these copies; in checked studies unresolved V genes cover under half, and the rest lacks a known reason. The sample table shows tens of thousands of clones, and around 83% are seen once. Together, the top ten hold roughly 4.8% of the sample. The trial excluded patients who had a history of autoimmune disease or were on systemic immunosuppression. Peripheral blood for TCR sequencing was collected from all dose cohorts at baseline, on cycle 4 day 1, and on cycle 7 day 1. The samples were taken from a phase I, first-in-human, multicenter, open-label dose-escalation trial of ivuxolimab. Adults with locally advanced or metastatic melanoma, renal cell, hepatocellular, or head and neck squamous cell carcinoma were enrolled in the trial. CD4+ and CD8+ T cells were sorted separately from peripheral blood before TCR sequencing.

The V and J ends are trimmed by 8 bases and 4 bases, leaving 11 bases between them. The germline V gene supplies CDR1 MDHEN and CDR2 SYDVKM. The CDR3, from cysteine to phenylalanine, totals 12 residues. The sequence is cut down to CDR3 DNA, 36 bases in frame from base 1. The sequenced sample was CD4+ or CD8+ T cells sorted from blood, obtained in a trial of the OX40 agonist ivuxolimab. The source is an adult with an advanced solid tumor such as melanoma, head and neck, liver or kidney cancer. In this chain, TRBV28 is recombined with TRBJ1-2; possibly the D gene is TRBD1, per 5 matching bases. CDR3 reads: CASQLGTYGYTF. Read as DNA, the sequence is TGTGCCAGCCAATTGGGGACCTATGGCTACACCTTC.